Shown below are 30 T cell receptor beta chains from a single sample sequenced in a study of control samples from healthy donors and cancer patients. Libraries were prepared by immunoSEQ multiplex PCR; TCRdb keeps only in-frame clonotypes and omits some of them. Among 160,000 or so clones listed, around nine tenths were seen once. The specimen sequenced was blood. The receptor source for this set is a woman aged 25-40 years in good health.

This chain joins TRBV27 and TRBJ2-2; D unclear. CDR1 is MNHEY and CDR2 is SMNVEV in the germline V gene (reference sequence). CDR3 length: 14 amino acids. Trimming took 3 bases from V and 2 from J, leaving 7 bases between them. CDR3 in DNA: TGTGCCAGCAGTTTCGGGTCTAACACCGGGGAGCTGTTTTTT. Its protein is CASSFGSNTGELFF.

This clone occurred a few times. The J gene is TRBJ1-2, the V gene TRBV9, with D maybe TRBD1 (5 bases). Germline lookup yields CDR1 SGDLS and CDR2 YYNGEE. Trimming shortened V by 3 bases and J by 5 bases, and 17 bases separated the two germline ends. This CDR3 has 15 residues. The CDR3 nucleotides are TGTGCCAGCAGCGCCGGGGCAGCGACTACTTATGGCTACACCTTC. Protein sequence: CASSAGAATTYGYTF.

This sequence joins TRBV19 and TRBJ2-3, with a tentative D call TRBD2 (6 bases). The V and J ends lost 1 base and 0 bases respectively, with 8 bases between them. The CDR3 sequence is 15 residues long. Germline V gene sequence: CDR1 LNHDA, CDR2 SQIVND (reference sequence). The CDR3, as DNA: TGTGCCAGTAGTATAGGCGGGACTAGCACAGATACGCAGTATTTT. It codes for CASSIGGTSTDTQYF.

The chain combines TRBV6-2 or TRBV6-3 with TRBJ2-2; TRBD1 agrees at 7 bases. Germline V gene data show CDR1 as MNHEY and CDR2 as SVGEGT. V was pared by 3 bases and J by 0 bases, with 10 bases of the junction left unmatched. This CDR3 is 18 amino acids long. CDR3 nucleotide sequence: TGTGCCAGCAGTTATACGGGGTCTACAGGGGCGAACACCGGGGAGCTGTTTTTT. Protein sequence: CASSYTGSTGANTGELFF.

CDR3 loop: CASSRKSGSPLHF. Here the CDR3 DNA reads TGTGCCAGCAGCCGAAAGTCGGGGTCACCCCTCCACTTT. The chain links TRBV3-1 (or the pseudogene TRBV3-2) to TRBJ1-6, with no clear D. This CDR3 has 13 amino acids. V lost 4 bases and J lost 10, with 11 bases in between. The germline V gene has CDR1 LGHDT and CDR2 YNNKEL (reference sequence).

CDR3 sequence (DNA): TGTGCCAGCAGCCAAGGGTCAGGCTCCTACAATGAGCAGTTCTTC. Translating gives CASSQGSGSYNEQFF. V usage is TRBV4-2 and J usage is TRBJ2-1; D call uncertain. V lost 1 base, J lost 0 bases, and 7 bases lay in between. Germline loops: CDR1 LGHNA, CDR2 YNFKEQ. The CDR3 loop spans 15 amino acids.

The J gene is TRBJ1-2, the V gene TRBV6-4; TRBD1 matches 9 bases. The germline CDR1 and CDR2 sequences are MRHNA and SNTAGT. The CDR3 has 13 residues. V lost 0 bases, J lost 8 bases, and 1 base stayed unmatched. The CDR3 coding sequence is TGTGCCAGCAGTGACTCCGGGACAGGGGGCTACACCTTC. Translating gives CASSDSGTGGYTF.

V usage is TRBV29-1 and J usage is TRBJ1-1, with TRBD1 as a possible D gene (5 bases). The V gene lost 1 base and the J gene lost 3 bases, with 12 bases spanning the gap. Per germline, CDR1 SQVTM and CDR2 ANQGSEA. The CDR3 loop spans 14 amino acids. CDR3 nucleotides: TGCAGCGTTGAAGGGCCGGGAGGGGACACTGAAGCTTTCTTT. Amino acid sequence: CSVEGPGGDTEAFF.

Turning to this clone: A much larger clone lies a single base off, so this may be a read error. The sample has other DNA sequences that encode this CDR3 too. V is TRBV4-2 and J is TRBJ2-7; TRBD1 matches at 7 bases. V lost 8 bases to trimming and J lost 2 bases; unmatched junction nucleotides: 9. Germline CDR1 LGHNA, CDR2 YNFKEQ. The CDR3 consists of 14 residues. The CDR3, as DNA: TGTGCCAGCGGTGTAGGGGGCGACACCTACGAGCAGTACTTC. Its translation: CASGVGGDTYEQYF.

The chain recombines TRBV3-1 (or the pseudogene TRBV3-2) with TRBJ1-6; TRBD1 matches at 7 bases. The CDR3 is 15 amino acids. V was pared by 1 base and J by 6 bases, with 3 bases of the junction left unmatched. In germline, CDR1 is LGHDT, CDR2 YNNKEL (reference sequence). CDR3 coding DNA: TGTGCCAGCAGCCAAGTCGCAGGGGGTAATTCACCCCTCCACTTT. Its protein product is CASSQVAGGNSPLHF.

This clone was counted once. The chain combines TRBV12-3 or TRBV12-4 with TRBJ2-3; 7 bases agree with TRBD2. The CDR3 spans 13 residues. V trimming: 8 bases; J trimming: 4 bases; junction bases outside the gene matches: 6. CDR3 DNA sequence: TGTGCCAGCTCGAGCGGGATAGCAGATACGCAGTATTTT. It encodes CASSSGIADTQYF.

This clone was found a few times. This rearrangement joins TRBV4-2 to TRBJ1-1, with TRBD1 as a possible D gene (6 bases). The CDR3 is made up of 15 amino acids. Germline V gene sequence: CDR1 LGHNA, CDR2 YNFKEQ. Trimming cost V 3 bases and J 3 bases, with 14 bases left between them. This CDR3 reads CASSHPRTDYTEAFF. The CDR3 region has the DNA TGTGCCAGCAGCCACCCCAGGACAGACTACACTGAAGCTTTCTTT.

The chain uses TRBV9 and TRBJ1-2; tentatively, D is TRBD1 (5 bases). The germline V gene has CDR1 SGDLS and CDR2 YYNGEE. V lost 0 bases and J lost 3, with 9 bases in between. CDR3 size: 14 residues. The CDR3 region has the DNA TGTGCCAGCAGCGTAGGCGGGGGGGACTATGGCTACACCTTC. Protein product: CASSVGGGDYGYTF.

The gene calls are TRBV5-1 and TRBJ1-1; 7 nucleotides match TRBD1. Per germline, CDR1 SGHRS and CDR2 YFSETQ. This CDR3 is 15 amino acids long. After removal of 5 bases from V and 1 base from J, the junction contained 8 bases not matched to a gene. This CDR3 is CASRPGTGANTEAFF. The CDR3 nucleotides read TGCGCCAGCAGACCGGGAACAGGGGCGAACACTGAAGCTTTCTTT.

The gene calls are TRBV28 and TRBJ1-3; D perhaps matches TRBD1 (6 bases). V was trimmed by 4 bases and J by 1 base, leaving 14 bases between them. There are 16 residues in the CDR3. Germline values: CDR1 MDHEN, CDR2 SYDVKM. The CDR3 nucleotides read TGTGCCAGCAGTTCCCGGACAGTCCGATCTGGAAACACCATATATTTT. Protein: CASSSRTVRSGNTIYF.

The genes are TRBV7-3 and TRBJ1-2; no clear D. CDR3 length: 15 residues. CDR1 and CDR2 from the germline V gene are SGHTA and FQGTGA. The germline V and J ends were trimmed by 5 bases and 8 bases, with 21 bases remaining between them. The CDR3 DNA sequence: TGTGCCAGCAGCCCTGACGCTTGGGGAACGGGGGGCTACACCTTC. As protein: CASSPDAWGTGGYTF.

This clone occurred once. The V and J genes are TRBV13 and TRBJ2-5, with D perhaps matching TRBD2 (6 bases). The CDR3 consists of 16 residues. CDR1 is PRHDT, CDR2 FYEKMQ, per germline (reference sequence). Trimming took off 0 bases at V and 2 bases at J, with 13 bases between the two ends. The CDR3 region has the DNA TGTGCCAGCAGCTTAGGCGGGACTTCCCTACAAGAGACCCAGTACTTC. Amino acid sequence: CASSLGGTSLQETQYF. Full variable domain (missing parts from reference TRBV13 and TRBJ2-5): AAGVIQSPRHLIKEKRETATLKCYPIPRHDTVYWYQQGPGQDPQFLISFYEKMQSDKGSIPDRFSAQQFSDYHSELNMSSLELGDSALYFCASSLGGTSLQETQYFGPGTRLLVL.

The rearrangement links TRBV28 to TRBJ2-4; D remains unclear. The germline gives CDR1 MDHEN, CDR2 SYDVKM. Trimming cost V 1 base and J 0 bases, with 10 bases left between them. The CDR3 covers 16 residues. CDR3 coding DNA: TGTGCCAGCAGTTTATTAGGCAGACTAGCCAAAAACATTCAGTACTTC. Its translation is CASSLLGRLAKNIQYF.

The chain joins TRBV7-9 to TRBJ1-1; D is unresolved. The CDR3 runs 14 residues. Trimming removed 1 base at V and 1 base at J, with 7 bases between. Germline V gene lookup returns CDR1 SEHNR and CDR2 FQNEAQ (reference sequence). The CDR3 nucleotides read TGTGCCAGCAGCTTAGTATGGGAGAACACTGAAGCTTTCTTT. Its translation: CASSLVWENTEAFF.

The V call is TRBV29-1, the J call TRBJ1-1, with 7 bases aligning to TRBD1. J was trimmed by 2 bases and V by 6 bases; bases with no gene match: 6. Germline lookup yields CDR1 SQVTM and CDR2 ANQGSEA. The CDR3 spans 13 residues. Written as DNA, the CDR3 is TGCAGCGTGACCAGGGGGGGAAACACTGAAGCTTTCTTT. It codes for CSVTRGGNTEAFF.

The J gene is TRBJ1-4, the V gene TRBV5-1; D is unclear. The V and J ends lost 5 bases and 5 bases respectively, with 10 bases between them. The CDR3 runs to 13 residues. Germline CDR1 reads SGHRS; CDR2 reads YFSETQ. CDR3 in DNA: TGCGCCAGCAGGGCCGGGGTCAATGAAAAACTGTTTTTT. Translation gives CASRAGVNEKLFF.

As DNA, the CDR3 is TGTGCCAGTAGTATCCATCCCCGACAGCGCAATCAGCCCCAGCATTTT. Translation: CASSIHPRQRNQPQHF. The chain links TRBV19 to TRBJ1-5; TRBD1 might be the D (5 bases). Germline CDR1 and CDR2: LNHDA and SQIVND (reference sequence). V was clipped by 3 bases and J by 2 bases, with 14 bases between them. The CDR3 has 16 residues.

The chain has TRBV6-4 and TRBJ1-6, with D perhaps matching TRBD1 (5 bases). This CDR3 is 14 amino acids long. V was shortened by 0 bases and J by 8 bases, with 8 bases between the two germline ends. Germline V gene sequence: CDR1 MRHNA, CDR2 SNTAGT. The CDR3 sequence is CASSDSGGHSPLHF. CDR3 nucleotide sequence: TGTGCCAGCAGTGACTCGGGGGGTCATTCACCCCTCCACTTT.

CDR3 sequence reads: CASSTTSTSYNEQFF. As DNA, the CDR3 is TGTGCCAGTAGTACGACTAGTACCTCCTACAATGAGCAGTTCTTC. The chain recombines TRBV19 with TRBJ2-1; weak D call: TRBD2 (6 bases). Germline CDR1 and CDR2: LNHDA and SQIVND (reference sequence). V lost 4 bases, J lost 0 bases, and 10 bases lay in between. CDR3 length: 15 amino acids.

The chain joins TRBV19 to TRBJ2-1; no firm D call. The CDR3 is made up of 13 amino acids. Trimming pared 5 bases from V and 3 bases from J, leaving 8 bases between. Germline V lookup: CDR1 LNHDA, CDR2 SQIVND (reference sequence). This chain's CDR3 is CASSLQLYNEQFF. The CDR3 DNA reads TGTGCCAGTAGTTTGCAGCTCTACAATGAGCAGTTCTTC.

The chain combines TRBV3-1 (or the pseudogene TRBV3-2) with TRBJ2-7; tentatively, D is TRBD1 (6 bases). Germline V CDR1 and CDR2: LGHDT, YNNKEL (reference sequence). V was clipped by 1 base and J by 3 bases, with 16 bases between them. The CDR3 consists of 16 residues. Written as DNA, the CDR3 is TGTGCCAGCAGCCAAGCTCAATGGACAGTCTACTACGAGCAGTACTTC. Amino acids: CASSQAQWTVYYEQYF.

The rearrangement links TRBV5-1 to TRBJ2-5; D uncertain. Trimming took 0 bases from V and 4 from J, leaving 7 bases between them. The germline gives CDR1 SGHRS, CDR2 YFSETQ. CDR3 size: 13 residues. CDR3 DNA: TGCGCCAGCAGCTTGGGGTGGGCAGAGACCCAGTACTTC. Protein product: CASSLGWAETQYF.

The chain recombines TRBV4-3 with TRBJ1-2; D ambiguous. The CDR3 covers 15 residues. Trimming took 0 bases from V and 8 from J, leaving 16 bases between them. Germline CDR1 LGHNA, CDR2 YSLEER. CDR3 protein: CASSQDTQLSMGYTF. The CDR3, as DNA: TGCGCCAGCAGCCAAGATACCCAGCTTTCTATGGGCTACACCTTC.

The V and J genes are TRBV28 and TRBJ2-1; TRBD2 is a possible D gene (5 bases). Between the trimmed V and J ends, which lost 9 bases and 9 bases, there was a span of 15 bases. Germline V gene lookup returns CDR1 MDHEN and CDR2 SYDVKM. The CDR3 is 12 amino acids. Here the CDR3 reads CASRAVGGEQFF. DNA of the CDR3: TGTGCCAGTCGAGCGGTTGGAGGTGAGCAGTTCTTC.

The chain uses TRBV4-2 and TRBJ1-2; D unclear. In germline, CDR1 is LGHNA, CDR2 YNFKEQ. Trimming took 3 bases from V and 6 from J, leaving 14 bases between them. The CDR3 is 14 residues long. In nucleotides, the CDR3 is TGTGCCAGCAGCCAGGACCCTGACCCCGATGGCTACACCTTC. Protein sequence: CASSQDPDPDGYTF.